Sequencing of this T cell receptor beta chain was carried out in a study of cytomegalovirus exposure and HLA in healthy donors. This clone was seen a handful of times. Its antigen is unknown. Overall study findings and caveats: The authors later found HLA-associated TCR beta chains more clonally expanded than equally common others. Confirmation in vitro established that a few CMV-associated chains were specific for CMV antigens. Per a prior analysis, the majority of TCR beta V segments were productive roughly 87% or roughly 30% of the time.

V lost 4 bases and J lost 2, with 6 bases in between. Per the germline V gene, CDR1 is MNHNS and CDR2 is SASEGT. CDR3 length: 12 amino acids. Amplification used 60 Vbeta primers and 13 Jbeta primers. Measured with immunoSEQ multiplex PCR; TCRdb has only the in-frame clones, and not every one. The sample lists some 45,000 clones, about 78% occurring once. Specimen: PBMCs. This TCR came from a woman aged 25 to 45 in good health and CMV-seronegative. The V call is TRBV6-1, the J call TRBJ2-7; a possible D gene is TRBD2 (5 bases). This CDR3 reads CASSAGTYEQYF. In nucleotides, the CDR3 is TGTGCCAGCAGTGCCGGGACCTACGAGCAGTACTTC.